This paragraph covers one TCR beta chain sequence. The antigen remains undetermined. The data were obtained in a study of cytomegalovirus exposure and HLA in healthy donors. The primer mix had 60 Vbeta and 13 Jbeta primers. Study processing details: About 12 million shared chains were among the roughly 80 million unique TCR beta chains that a later analysis counted. Profiling relied on immunoSEQ multiplex PCR, and the TCRdb table lists in-frame clones only, not all of them. V, J and clone size were drawn from that table, and D and trimming were deduced from the DNA. Seen here are 150,000 to 200,000 clones, 82% observed once, and the top ten hold 1.5%. Findings and limits, study-wide: Most TCR sequences were uncommon, yet certain public TCRs appeared in many donors.

Per germline, CDR1 SGHVS and CDR2 FQNEAQ. The CDR3 runs to 13 residues. V dropped 7 bases and J dropped 8; count of bases not matched to a gene: 11. The chain uses TRBV7-8 and TRBJ2-7; TRBD1 matches 7 bases. Sequencing used PBMCs. This TCR was sampled from a girl aged 10 to 17 in good health and CMV-seropositive. Written as DNA, the CDR3 is TGTGCCAGCACCGTAGGGGGCCCGACCCAGCAGTACTTC. Translating gives CASTVGGPTQQYF.